The sequence of this T cell receptor beta chain was determined in a study of blood T cell repertoires in COVID-19. Study in general: Material from acute and convalescent COVID-19 was sourced from the United States, Italy and Spain. PBMCs, B-cell-depleted T cells, or T cells provided the cDNA or gDNA that made up the material.

This clone has a handful of counts. Original handling: Estimation of nucleated cell counts was performed using reference gene primer amplification. The data were produced by immunoSEQ multiplex PCR, yet TCRdb's version contains in-frame clones alone and is incomplete. That table gives V, J and clone size, and the DNA gave D and trimming. The repertoire holds around 150,000 clones, with just over 90% as singletons. Germline-derived CDR1 and CDR2 are LNHDA and SQIVND (reference sequence). J gave up 4 bases and V 6 bases, and 4 bases lay outside the gene matches. This CDR3 comprises 13 residues. The Seattle site enrolled patients during active infection and followed them longitudinally.

The chain has TRBV19 and TRBJ1-1; TRBD1 aligns across 8 bases. The sequenced sample consisted of peripheral blood. This sequence was found in a woman aged 55 to 70 with COVID-19, enrolled during active disease. The CDR3 DNA reads as TGTGCCAGTAGAGAACAGGGGGGCACTGAAGCTTTCTTT. Amino acid sequence: CASREQGGTEAFF.